This T cell receptor (beta chain) is drawn from a study of cytomegalovirus exposure and HLA in healthy donors. Sequenced by immunoSEQ multiplex PCR; TCRdb stores in-frame clones only, minus some. The sample shows tens of thousands of clones, roughly 94% of them seen only once. This clone showed up just once. The V gene's germline CDR1 is SGHDN and CDR2 FVKESK. This CDR3 has 14 amino acids. The V and J ends lost 0 bases and 6 bases respectively, with 12 bases between them. Sequencing input: PBMCs. V is TRBV14 and J is TRBJ2-7; a weak D match, TRBD1 (5 bases). The origin of this receptor is a woman between 18 and 30 years old in good health and CMV-seropositive. The chain's CDR3 is CASSQDWTTGEQYF. Written as DNA, the CDR3 is TGTGCCAGCAGCCAAGATTGGACAACGGGCGAGCAGTACTTC. Filled out from reference TRBV14 and TRBJ2-7, the complete variable domain reads EAGVTQFPSHSVIEKGQTVTLRCDPISGHDNLYWYRRVMGKEIKFLLHFVKESKQDESGMPNNRFLAERTGGTYSTLKVQPAELEDSGVYFCASSQDWTTGEQYFGPGTRLTVT.